This T cell receptor (beta chain) was captured in a study of cytomegalovirus exposure and HLA in healthy donors. Overall study results and limits: TCR beta V- and J-gene trimming, according to a later analysis, was linked to a missense DCLRE1C variant. Because they were indistinguishable, some V segments, including TRBV6-2 and TRBV6-3, were excluded.

The germline V gene has CDR1 SGHNT and CDR2 YENEEA. V was pared by 5 bases and J by 7 bases, with 10 bases of the junction left unmatched. The CDR3 covers 15 residues. The PCR used 60 Vbeta and 13 Jbeta primers. Here immunoSEQ multiplex PCR was the method, and the copy in TCRdb shows in-frame clones only, minus some. The sample contains around 200,000 clones, 80% of which appear only once. Points on this clone: Its target is not known.

Sequencing was done on a sample of PBMCs. The chain is built from TRBV11-3 and TRBJ2-2; 7 nucleotides line up with TRBD2. This TCR was sampled from a boy aged 5-17 years in good health and CMV-seronegative. As DNA, the CDR3 is TGTGCCAGCAGCGTCGGTGGGGGGAGGGTCGGGGAGCTGTTTTTT. Amino acids: CASSVGGGRVGELFF.